This T cell receptor (beta chain) was observed in a study of T cells in Graves' hyperthyroidism and ophthalmopathy. Study as a whole: Peripheral blood specimens were obtained at initial diagnosis, prior to any treatment.

Study outcomes and limitations: Blood samples included most of the expanded thyroid clonotypes exceeding 0.001.

Remarks on this clonotype: As yet, its antigen is unknown.

TCR beta CDR3 sequences were amplified from RNA transcripts. The HTBI primer set was used in a first-round RT-PCR of the TCR CDR3. In TCRdb, the multiplex PCR reads were re-called with MiXCR into one record per CDR3 protein. The sample has some 550,000 distinct CDR3 sequences, more than 15% seen once. The sequenced sample was blood. The origin of this receptor is a middle-aged woman with Graves' ophthalmopathy.

The CDR3 region is CASSEAPTTNEKLFF. CDR3 DNA sequence: TGTGCCAGCAGTGAAGCCCCAACAACTAATGAAAAACTGTTTTTT. The chain joins TRBV2 to TRBJ1-4; D uncertain. The CDR3 extends over 15 amino acids. Germline V gives CDR1 SNHLY, CDR2 FYNNEI. The V gene lost 0 bases and the J gene lost 0 bases, with 5 bases spanning the gap.